This TCR beta chain was retrieved from a study of blood T cell repertoires in COVID-19. Study-wide background: Sources were T cells, B-cell-depleted T cells, or PBMCs; the material itself was cDNA or gDNA.

Individuals aged roughly 18 to 95 years were recruited from about two dozen US areas. Sequencing used immunoSEQ multiplex PCR; TCRdb keeps in-frame clones, though not all of them. The data show about 320,000 clones, 85% seen once. CDR3 size: 14 residues. V was pared by 4 bases and J by 1 base, with 10 bases between. Germline assignment: CDR1 SGDLS and CDR2 YYNGEE. Sequencing was done on a sample of PBMCs or T cells enriched from blood (not recorded which). The sequence was obtained from a woman between 25 and 40 years old who had been exposed to COVID-19. The chain has TRBV9 and TRBJ2-3, with D possibly being TRBD2 (5 bases). CDR3 residues: CASSRMGGTDTQYF. Here the CDR3 DNA reads TGTGCCAGCAGCCGAATGGGAGGCACAGATACGCAGTATTTT.